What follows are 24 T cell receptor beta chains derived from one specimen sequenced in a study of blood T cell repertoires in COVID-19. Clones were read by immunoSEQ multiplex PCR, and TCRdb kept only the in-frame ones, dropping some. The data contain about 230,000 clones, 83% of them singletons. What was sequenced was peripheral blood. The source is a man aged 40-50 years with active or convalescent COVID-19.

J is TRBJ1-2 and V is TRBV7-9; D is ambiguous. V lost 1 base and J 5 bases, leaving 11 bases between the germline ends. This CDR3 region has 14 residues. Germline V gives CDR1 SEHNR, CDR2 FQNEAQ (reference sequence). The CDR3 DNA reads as TGTGCCAGCAGCTTAGGGGCAGCAATTTATGGCTACACCTTC. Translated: CASSLGAAIYGYTF. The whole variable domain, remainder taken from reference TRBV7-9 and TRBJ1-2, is DTGVSQNPRHKITKRGQNVTFRCDPISEHNRLYWYRQTLGQGPEFLTYFQNEAQLEKSRLLSDRFSAERPKGSFSTLEIQRTEQGDSAMYLCASSLGAAIYGYTFGSGTRLTVV.

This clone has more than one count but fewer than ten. CDR3 sequence: CATKSGTGDAGELFF. The CDR3 nucleotides read TGTGCCACCAAGTCAGGAACAGGGGACGCCGGGGAGCTGTTTTTT. The V and J genes are TRBV24-1 and TRBJ2-2, with 7 bases matching TRBD1. The trim removed 8 bases at V and 6 bases at J, leaving 11 bases unmatched. Germline V gene sequence: CDR1 KGHDR, CDR2 SFDVKD. The CDR3 length is 15 residues.

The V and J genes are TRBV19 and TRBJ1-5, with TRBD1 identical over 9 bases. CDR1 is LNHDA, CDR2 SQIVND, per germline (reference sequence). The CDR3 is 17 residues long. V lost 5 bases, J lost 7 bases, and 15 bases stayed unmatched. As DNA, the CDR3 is TGTGCCAGTAGTCTTCCCCACTCCGGGACAGGGCTCCAGCCCCAGCATTTT. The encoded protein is CASSLPHSGTGLQPQHF.

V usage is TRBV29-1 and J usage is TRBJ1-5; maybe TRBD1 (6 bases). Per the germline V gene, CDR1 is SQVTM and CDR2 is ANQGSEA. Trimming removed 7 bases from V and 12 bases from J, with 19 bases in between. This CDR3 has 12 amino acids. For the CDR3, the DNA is TGCAGCGCCTTCGATCCCTGGGGGCTCCAGCATTTT. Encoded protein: CSAFDPWGLQHF. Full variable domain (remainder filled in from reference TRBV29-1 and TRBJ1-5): SAVISQKPSRDICQRGTSLTIQCQVDSQVTMMFWYRQQPGQSLTLIATANQGSEATYESGFVIDKFPISRPNLTFSTLTVSNMSPEDSSIYLCSAFDPWGLQHFGDGTRLSIL.

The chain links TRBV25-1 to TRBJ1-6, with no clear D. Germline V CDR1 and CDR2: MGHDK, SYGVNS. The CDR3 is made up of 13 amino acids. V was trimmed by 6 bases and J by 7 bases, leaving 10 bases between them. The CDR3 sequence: CASSILENSPLHF. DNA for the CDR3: TGTGCCAGCAGCATTTTAGAAAATTCACCCCTCCACTTT.

The CDR3 spells CASSVEAYTEAFF. In nucleotides, the CDR3 is TGCGCCAGCAGTGTCGAGGCATACACTGAAGCTTTCTTT. The chain recombines TRBV10-2 with TRBJ1-1; the D is unclear. CDR3 length: 13 residues. Germline-derived CDR1 and CDR2 are WSHSY and SAAADI. V was shortened by 4 bases and J by 3 bases, with 9 bases between the two germline ends.

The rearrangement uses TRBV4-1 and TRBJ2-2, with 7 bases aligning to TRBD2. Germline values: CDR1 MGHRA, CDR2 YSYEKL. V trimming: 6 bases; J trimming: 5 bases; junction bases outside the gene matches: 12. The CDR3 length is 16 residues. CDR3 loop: CASSRTGLEGTGELFF. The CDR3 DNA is TGCGCCAGCAGTCGCACCGGACTAGAAGGAACCGGGGAGCTGTTTTTT.

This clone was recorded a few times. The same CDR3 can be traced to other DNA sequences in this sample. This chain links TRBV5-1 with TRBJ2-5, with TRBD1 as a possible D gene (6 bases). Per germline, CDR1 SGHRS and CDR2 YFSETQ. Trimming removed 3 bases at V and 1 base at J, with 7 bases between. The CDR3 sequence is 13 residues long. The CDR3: CASSSQGQETQYF. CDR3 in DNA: TGCGCCAGCAGCTCACAGGGCCAAGAGACCCAGTACTTC.

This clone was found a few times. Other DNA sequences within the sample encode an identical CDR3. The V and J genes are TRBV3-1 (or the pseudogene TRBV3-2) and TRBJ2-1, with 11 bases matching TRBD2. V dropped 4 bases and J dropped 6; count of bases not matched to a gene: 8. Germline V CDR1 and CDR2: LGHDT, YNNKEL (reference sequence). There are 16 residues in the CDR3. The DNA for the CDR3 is TGTGCCAGCAGCCCGCCGGGCCTAGCGGGAGGCAATGAGCAGTTCTTC. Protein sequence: CASSPPGLAGGNEQFF.

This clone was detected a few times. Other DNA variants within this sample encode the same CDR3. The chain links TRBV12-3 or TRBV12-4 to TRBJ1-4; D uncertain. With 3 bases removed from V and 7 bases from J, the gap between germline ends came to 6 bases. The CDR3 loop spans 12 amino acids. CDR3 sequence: CASSLRGEKLFF. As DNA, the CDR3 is TGTGCCAGCAGTTTGCGGGGTGAAAAACTGTTTTTT.

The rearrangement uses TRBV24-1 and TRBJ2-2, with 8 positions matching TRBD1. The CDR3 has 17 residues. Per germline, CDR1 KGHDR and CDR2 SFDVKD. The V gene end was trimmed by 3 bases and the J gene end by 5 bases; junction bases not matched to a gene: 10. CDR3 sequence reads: CATSDPRTGRWTGELFF. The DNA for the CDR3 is TGTGCCACCAGTGATCCACGGACAGGGCGGTGGACCGGGGAGCTGTTTTTT.

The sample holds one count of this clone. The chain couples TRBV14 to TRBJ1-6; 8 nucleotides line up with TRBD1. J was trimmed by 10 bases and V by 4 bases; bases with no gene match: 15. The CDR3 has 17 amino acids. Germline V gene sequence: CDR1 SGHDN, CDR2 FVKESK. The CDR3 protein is CASSLLLGRTGWSPLHF. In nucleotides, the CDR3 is TGTGCCAGCAGCCTCCTCCTTGGTAGGACAGGGTGGTCACCCCTCCACTTT.

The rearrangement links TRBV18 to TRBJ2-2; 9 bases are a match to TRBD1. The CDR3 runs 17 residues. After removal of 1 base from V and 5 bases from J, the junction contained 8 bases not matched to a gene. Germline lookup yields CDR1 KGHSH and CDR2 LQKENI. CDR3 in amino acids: CASSPRVTGGKTGELFF. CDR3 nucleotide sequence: TGTGCCAGCTCACCACGAGTGACAGGGGGAAAAACCGGGGAGCTGTTTTTT.

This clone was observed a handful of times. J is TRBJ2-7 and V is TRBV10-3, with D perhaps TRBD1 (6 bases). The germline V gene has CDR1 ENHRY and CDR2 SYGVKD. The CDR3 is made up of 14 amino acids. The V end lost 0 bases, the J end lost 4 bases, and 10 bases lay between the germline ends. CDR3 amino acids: CAISESLGGYEQYF. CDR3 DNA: TGTGCCATCAGTGAGTCGTTAGGGGGTTACGAGCAGTACTTC.

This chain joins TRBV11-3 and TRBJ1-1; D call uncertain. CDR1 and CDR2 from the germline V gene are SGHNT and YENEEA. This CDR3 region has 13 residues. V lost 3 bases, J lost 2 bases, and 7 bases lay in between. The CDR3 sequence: CASSFGENTEAFF. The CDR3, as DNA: TGTGCCAGCAGCTTCGGAGAAAACACTGAAGCTTTCTTT.

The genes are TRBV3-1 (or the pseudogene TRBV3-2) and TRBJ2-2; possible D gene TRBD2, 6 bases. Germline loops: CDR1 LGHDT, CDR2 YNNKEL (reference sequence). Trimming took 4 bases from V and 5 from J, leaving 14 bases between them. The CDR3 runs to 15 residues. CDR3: CASSRQRAGTGELFF. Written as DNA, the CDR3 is TGTGCCAGCAGCCGACAGCGGGCGGGGACCGGGGAGCTGTTTTTT.

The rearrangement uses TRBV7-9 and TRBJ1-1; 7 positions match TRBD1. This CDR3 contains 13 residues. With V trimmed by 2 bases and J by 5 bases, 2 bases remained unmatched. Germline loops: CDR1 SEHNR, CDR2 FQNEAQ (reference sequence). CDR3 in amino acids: CASSLQGDTEAFF. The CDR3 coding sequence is TGTGCCAGCAGCTTACAGGGGGATACTGAAGCTTTCTTT.

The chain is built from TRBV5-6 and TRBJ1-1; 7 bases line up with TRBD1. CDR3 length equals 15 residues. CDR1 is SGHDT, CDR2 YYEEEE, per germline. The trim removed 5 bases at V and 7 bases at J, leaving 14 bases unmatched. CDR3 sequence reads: CASSFQSQGQLEAFF. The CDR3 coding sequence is TGTGCCAGCAGTTTCCAATCCCAGGGACAGCTTGAAGCTTTCTTT. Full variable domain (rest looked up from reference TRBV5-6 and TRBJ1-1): DAGVTQSPTHLIKTRGQQVTLRCSPKSGHDTVSWYQQALGQGPQFIFQYYEEEERQRGNFPDRFSGHQFPNYSSELNVNALLLGDSALYLCASSFQSQGQLEAFFGQGTRLTVV.

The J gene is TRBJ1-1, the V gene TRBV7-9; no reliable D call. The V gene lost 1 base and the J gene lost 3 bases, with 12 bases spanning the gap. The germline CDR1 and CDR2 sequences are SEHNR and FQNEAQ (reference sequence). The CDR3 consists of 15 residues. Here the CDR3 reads CASSLEEVSDTEAFF. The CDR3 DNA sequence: TGTGCCAGCAGCTTAGAGGAGGTTTCAGACACTGAAGCTTTCTTT.

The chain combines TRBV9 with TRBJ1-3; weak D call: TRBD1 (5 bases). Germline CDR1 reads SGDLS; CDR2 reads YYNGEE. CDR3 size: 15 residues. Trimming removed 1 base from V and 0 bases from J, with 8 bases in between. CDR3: CASSVQGLSGNTIYF. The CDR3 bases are TGTGCCAGCAGCGTACAGGGTCTCTCTGGAAACACCATATATTTT.

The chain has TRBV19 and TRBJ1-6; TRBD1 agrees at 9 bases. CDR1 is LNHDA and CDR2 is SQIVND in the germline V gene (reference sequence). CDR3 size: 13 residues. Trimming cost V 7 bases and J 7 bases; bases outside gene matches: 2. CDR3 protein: CASNDRGNSPLHF. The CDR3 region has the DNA TGTGCCAGTAATGACAGGGGGAATTCACCCCTCCACTTT.

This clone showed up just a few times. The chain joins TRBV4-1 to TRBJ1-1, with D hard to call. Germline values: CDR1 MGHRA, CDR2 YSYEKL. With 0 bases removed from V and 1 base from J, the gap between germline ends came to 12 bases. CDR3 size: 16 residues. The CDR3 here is CASSQDPPGKNTEAFF. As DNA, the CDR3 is TGCGCCAGCAGCCAAGACCCCCCGGGAAAGAACACTGAAGCTTTCTTT.

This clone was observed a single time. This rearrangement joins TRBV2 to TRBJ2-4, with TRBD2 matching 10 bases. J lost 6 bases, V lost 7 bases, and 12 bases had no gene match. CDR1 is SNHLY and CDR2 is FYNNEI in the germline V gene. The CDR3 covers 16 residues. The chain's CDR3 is CASKGSSGRMGNIQYF. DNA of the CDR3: TGTGCCAGCAAGGGGTCTAGCGGGAGAATGGGAAACATTCAGTACTTC.

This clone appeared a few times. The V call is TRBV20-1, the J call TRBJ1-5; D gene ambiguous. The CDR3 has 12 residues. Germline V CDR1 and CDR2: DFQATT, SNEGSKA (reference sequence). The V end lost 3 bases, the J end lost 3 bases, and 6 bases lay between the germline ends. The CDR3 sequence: CSASSVNQPQHF. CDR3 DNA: TGCAGTGCTAGTTCGGTCAATCAGCCCCAGCATTTT.